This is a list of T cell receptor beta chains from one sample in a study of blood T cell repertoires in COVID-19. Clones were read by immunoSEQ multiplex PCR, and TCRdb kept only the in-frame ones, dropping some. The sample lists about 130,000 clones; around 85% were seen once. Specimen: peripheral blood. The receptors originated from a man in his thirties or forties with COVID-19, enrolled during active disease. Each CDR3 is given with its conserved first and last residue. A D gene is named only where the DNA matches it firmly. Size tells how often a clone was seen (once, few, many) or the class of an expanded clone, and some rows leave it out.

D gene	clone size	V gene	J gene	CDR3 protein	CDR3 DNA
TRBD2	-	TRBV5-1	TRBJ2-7	CASSDSTSGNPYEQYF	TGCGCCAGCAGCGACTCGACTAGCGGGAACCCCTACGAGCAGTACTTC
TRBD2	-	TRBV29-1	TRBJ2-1	CSVEDPGVAGAMYNEQFF	TGCAGCGTTGAAGACCCGGGGGTAGCGGGGGCCATGTACAATGAGCAGTTCTTC
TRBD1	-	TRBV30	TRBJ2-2	CAWSPTGAAGELFF	TGTGCCTGGAGTCCAACAGGGGCGGCCGGGGAGCTGTTTTTT
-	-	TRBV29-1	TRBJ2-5	CSVERGRQETQYF	TGCAGCGTTGAACGAGGCAGACAAGAGACCCAGTACTTC
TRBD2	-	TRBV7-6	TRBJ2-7	CASQKQAGLAGSTYEQYF	TGTGCCAGTCAAAAGCAGGCGGGACTAGCGGGGTCGACCTACGAGCAGTACTTC
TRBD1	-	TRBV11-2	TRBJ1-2	CASRPIAALLRGGWNGYTF	TGTGCCAGCAGACCCATTGCAGCCCTTCTGAGAGGGGGCTGGAATGGCTACACCTTC
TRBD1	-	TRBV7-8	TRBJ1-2	CASSLEGQGYYGYTF	TGTGCCAGCAGCTTAGAGGGACAGGGGTACTATGGCTACACCTTC
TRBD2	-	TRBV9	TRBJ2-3	CASSPGLAKTDTQYF	TGTGCCAGCAGCCCGGGACTAGCAAAGACAGATACGCAGTATTTT
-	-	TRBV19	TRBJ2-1	CASSITGEQFF	TGTGCCAGTAGTATCACAGGGGAGCAGTTCTTC
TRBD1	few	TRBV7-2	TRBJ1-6	CASSLRQGYNSPLHF	TGTGCCAGCAGCTTGCGACAGGGCTATAATTCACCCCTCCACTTT
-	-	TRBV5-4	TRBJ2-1	CASSLGGTAYNEQFF	TGTGCCAGCAGCTTGGGCGGGACAGCTTACAATGAGCAGTTCTTC
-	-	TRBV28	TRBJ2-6	CASSLNEVMGVSGANVLTF	TGTGCCAGCAGCCTTAATGAGGTAATGGGAGTCTCTGGGGCCAACGTCCTGACTTTC
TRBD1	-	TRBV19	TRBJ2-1	CASSIGGTGAQDEQFF	TGTGCCAGTAGTATAGGCGGGACAGGGGCGCAGGATGAGCAGTTCTTC
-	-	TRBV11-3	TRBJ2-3	CASGGATENTDTQYF	TGTGCCAGCGGGGGGGCTACGGAAAACACAGATACGCAGTATTTT
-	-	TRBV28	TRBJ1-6	CASSLTGSNSPLHF	TGTGCCAGCAGTTTAACCGGGAGTAATTCACCCCTCCACTTT
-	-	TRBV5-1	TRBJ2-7	CASSLEAGAVSYEQYF	TGCGCCAGCAGCTTGGAGGCAGGGGCGGTCTCTTACGAGCAGTACTTC
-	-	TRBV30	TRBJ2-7	CAWIDSGHEQYF	TGTGCCTGGATAGACAGTGGCCACGAGCAGTACTTC
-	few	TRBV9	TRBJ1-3	CASSVGGVAGNTIYF	TGTGCCAGCAGCGTAGGGGGGGTTGCTGGAAACACCATATATTTT
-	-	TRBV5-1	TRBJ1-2	CASSDDTANYGYTF	TGCGCCAGCAGCGACGACACAGCTAACTATGGCTACACCTTC
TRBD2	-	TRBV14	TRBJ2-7	CASSQESILADGYEQYF	TGTGCCAGCAGCCAAGAGTCAATCCTAGCGGATGGATACGAGCAGTACTTC
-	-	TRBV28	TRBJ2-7	CASRPQTGQGSNEQYF	TGTGCCAGCAGACCCCAAACCGGGCAGGGTAGCAACGAGCAGTACTTC
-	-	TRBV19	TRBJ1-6	CASRRLEMYSPLHF	TGTGCCAGTAGGCGACTGGAGATGTATTCACCCCTCCACTTT
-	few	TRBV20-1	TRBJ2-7	CSASTGFDNSYEQYF	TGCAGTGCTAGTACAGGGTTCGACAACTCCTACGAGCAGTACTTC
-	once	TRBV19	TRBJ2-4	CASSSGTQVAKNIQYF	TGTGCCAGTAGTTCTGGGACACAGGTAGCCAAAAACATTCAGTACTTC
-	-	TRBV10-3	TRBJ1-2	CAINSQGDGYTF	TGTGCCATCAATTCCCAGGGCGACGGCTACACCTTC
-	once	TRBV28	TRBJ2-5	CASSSPGVLETQYF	TGTGCCAGCAGTTCCCCAGGGGTTTTAGAGACCCAGTACTTC
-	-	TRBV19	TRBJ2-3	CASSRTQFTDTQYF	TGTGCCAGCTCCAGGACTCAGTTCACAGATACGCAGTATTTT
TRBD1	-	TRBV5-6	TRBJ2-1	CASSLPRTGYNEQFF	TGTGCCAGCAGCTTGCCCAGGACAGGTTACAATGAGCAGTTCTTC